These 25 T cell receptor beta chains were all obtained from the same sample, sequenced in a study of blood T cell repertoires in COVID-19. The assay was immunoSEQ multiplex PCR, and TCRdb's table has in-frame clones only and misses some. The sample holds 110,000 or so clones, 81% seen once. The sequenced sample was peripheral blood. These receptors all come from a man between 45 and 60 years old with acute or convalescent COVID-19.

This chain links TRBV7-3 with TRBJ1-1; D ambiguous. The ends were cut back, 1 base at V and 5 bases at J, with 8 bases in the middle. This CDR3 is 13 amino acids long. In germline, CDR1 is SGHTA, CDR2 FQGTGA. The CDR3 loop reads CASSLMSETEAFF. The CDR3 nucleotides are TGTGCCAGCAGCTTAATGTCCGAGACTGAAGCTTTCTTT.

This clone was seen only once. The rearrangement uses TRBV12-3 or TRBV12-4 and TRBJ2-1, with D possibly TRBD2 on 6 matching bases. V was cut by 2 bases and J by 8 bases, with 10 bases left in between. The CDR3 covers 13 residues. CDR3 residues: CASSLTSFDEQFF. As DNA, the CDR3 is TGTGCCAGCAGTTTAACTAGCTTCGATGAGCAGTTCTTC.

This chain connects TRBV3-1 (or the pseudogene TRBV3-2) to TRBJ1-1, with D perhaps matching TRBD1 (6 bases). The CDR3 is 13 residues long. CDR1 LGHDT and CDR2 YNNKEL come from the germline V gene (reference sequence). Trimming took 4 bases from V and 4 from J, leaving 10 bases between them. The CDR3 DNA is TGTGCCAGCAGCCCAGGGGTTGTCACTGAAGCTTTCTTT. Protein sequence: CASSPGVVTEAFF.

The chain recombines TRBV7-6 with TRBJ1-1; tentatively, D is TRBD1 (5 bases). Per germline, CDR1 SGHVS and CDR2 FNYEAQ. The CDR3 length is 15 residues. Trimming pared 5 bases from V and 0 bases from J, leaving 13 bases between. DNA for the CDR3: TGTGCCAGCAGCCTCCTTTCAGGGTTGAACACTGAAGCTTTCTTT. Translated: CASSLLSGLNTEAFF.

The J gene is TRBJ2-3, the V gene TRBV5-1; D unresolved. V was cut by 2 bases and J by 2 bases, with 9 bases left in between. The CDR3 extends over 14 amino acids. CDR1 and CDR2 (germline): SGHRS, YFSETQ. CDR3 residues: CASSLYYLTDTQYF. CDR3 coding DNA: TGCGCCAGCAGCTTATACTACCTCACAGATACGCAGTATTTT.

V is TRBV6-6 and J is TRBJ1-3; D gene unclear. The V gene lost 5 bases and the J gene lost 0 bases, with 17 bases spanning the gap. In germline, CDR1 is MNHNY, CDR2 SVGAGI (reference sequence). The CDR3 has 17 residues. CDR3 in DNA: TGTGCCAGCAGTCCGCGACTGCTTCAGAGCTCTGGAAACACCATATATTTT. Protein sequence: CASSPRLLQSSGNTIYF.

This chain links TRBV3-1 (or the pseudogene TRBV3-2) with TRBJ1-2; 7 bases are shared with TRBD1. The junction had 3 bases not matched to a gene; V was cut back by 1 base and J by 4 bases. This CDR3 spans 14 amino acids. CDR1 and CDR2 from the germline V gene are LGHDT and YNNKEL (reference sequence). For the CDR3, the DNA is TGTGCCAGCAGCCAAGGGACAGGTTCCTATGGCTACACCTTC. This gives the protein CASSQGTGSYGYTF.

A single count supports this clone. The chain employs TRBV3-1 (or the pseudogene TRBV3-2) and TRBJ2-5; D is possibly TRBD2 (6 bases). This CDR3 is built from 15 residues. Germline V lookup: CDR1 LGHDT, CDR2 YNNKEL (reference sequence). V dropped 1 base and J dropped 1 base, with 10 bases sitting between them. The CDR3 sequence is CASSQALEGQETQYF. CDR3 nucleotide sequence: TGTGCCAGCAGCCAAGCTTTGGAGGGCCAAGAGACCCAGTACTTC.

This chain joins TRBV4-2 and TRBJ2-2, with no clear D. The CDR3 runs 14 residues. Trimming removed 0 bases from V and 6 bases from J, with 8 bases in between. The V gene's germline CDR1 is LGHNA and CDR2 YNFKEQ. The CDR3 DNA sequence: TGTGCCAGCAGCCAAGATCCAGCGTCCGGGGAGCTGTTTTTT. It yields the protein CASSQDPASGELFF.

The chain links TRBV11-2 to TRBJ1-2; the D is unclear. The V gene's germline CDR1 is SGHAT and CDR2 FQNNGV. There are 13 residues in the CDR3. V shed 0 bases and J shed 8 bases, with 10 bases lying between them. CDR3: CASSLDGWEGYTF. For the CDR3, the DNA is TGTGCCAGCAGCTTAGACGGGTGGGAGGGCTACACCTTC.

The count of this clone is one. The V gene is TRBV6-6, the J gene TRBJ2-7; D is ambiguous. The CDR3 loop spans 13 amino acids. V lost 5 bases to trimming and J lost 3 bases, with 11 bases between them. Germline V lookup: CDR1 MNHNY, CDR2 SVGAGI (reference sequence). Here the CDR3 reads CASSTPAGYEQYF. CDR3 DNA sequence: TGTGCCAGCAGTACCCCCGCCGGCTACGAGCAGTACTTC.

The V gene is TRBV6-4, the J gene TRBJ2-1; TRBD1 matches at 7 bases. V gave up 5 bases and J gave up 0 bases; unmatched junction bases: 7. The CDR3 is made up of 16 amino acids. From germline, CDR1 is MRHNA and CDR2 SNTAGT. CDR3 DNA sequence: TGTGCCAGCAGTTTCGAGGGGGCGAGCTCCTACAATGAGCAGTTCTTC. It codes for CASSFEGASSYNEQFF.

This clone was counted only a few times. The chain employs TRBV9 and TRBJ2-5; perhaps TRBD1 as D (5 bases). Between the trimmed V and J ends, which lost 3 bases and 3 bases, there was a span of 12 bases. CDR1 and CDR2 from the germline V gene are SGDLS and YYNGEE. The CDR3 length is 14 residues. In nucleotides, the CDR3 is TGTGCCAGCAGCGCACGACAGAGTAAAGAGACCCAGTACTTC. Amino acid sequence: CASSARQSKETQYF. The entire variable domain, with the rest obtained from reference TRBV9 and TRBJ2-5, is as follows: DSGVTQTPKHLITATGQRVTLRCSPRSGDLSVYWYQQSLDQGLQFLIQYYNGEERAKGNILERFSAQQFPDLHSELNLSSLELGDSALYFCASSARQSKETQYFGPGTRLLVL.

The rearrangement joins TRBV21-1 to TRBJ1-1; the D call TRBD1 from the table was never checked on the DNA. TRBV21-1 is termed a pseudogene. The CDR3 consists of 14 residues. CDR3: CASSSRDRDTEAFF. CDR3 DNA: TGTGCCAGCAGCAGCCGGGACAGGGACACTGAAGCTTTCTTT.

The V call is TRBV28, the J call TRBJ1-1, with a possible D match to TRBD1 (5 bases). CDR3 size: 15 residues. Looked up from germline, CDR1 is MDHEN and CDR2 is SYDVKM. V was shortened by 3 bases and J by 1 base, with 12 bases between the two germline ends. CDR3 DNA sequence: TGTGCCAGCAGTTTGGGGGGGGTACAGAACACTGAAGCTTTCTTT. Translated, it gives CASSLGGVQNTEAFF.

The chain recombines TRBV5-4 with TRBJ1-2; 10 bases are shared with TRBD1. With V trimmed by 0 bases and J by 3 bases, 11 bases remained unmatched. CDR1 and CDR2 (germline): SGHNT, YYREEE (reference sequence). This CDR3 has 18 residues. The CDR3 nucleotides read TGTGCCAGCAGCTTGGGGTCTAATTTTGGACAGGGGGACTATGGCTACACCTTC. Residues: CASSLGSNFGQGDYGYTF.

The rearrangement joins TRBV3-1 (or the pseudogene TRBV3-2) to TRBJ2-7, with TRBD1 identical over 11 bases. The CDR3 contains 15 residues. J was trimmed by 4 bases and V by 4 bases; bases with no gene match: 6. Germline assignment: CDR1 LGHDT and CDR2 YNNKEL (reference sequence). The CDR3 reads CASSPRTGGLYEQYF. As DNA, the CDR3 is TGTGCCAGCAGCCCACGGACAGGGGGCCTATACGAGCAGTACTTC.

The rearrangement uses TRBV28 and TRBJ2-3, with TRBD1 identical over 10 bases. This CDR3 is 15 amino acids long. The V gene's germline CDR1 is MDHEN and CDR2 SYDVKM. The junction had 8 bases not matched to a gene; V was cut back by 7 bases and J by 4 bases. The DNA of the CDR3 is TGTGCCAGCAACTTACCGGGGACAGGGGCAGATACGCAGTATTTT. Its translation is CASNLPGTGADTQYF.

The chain has TRBV27 and TRBJ2-4; D is uncertain. The CDR3 sequence is 13 residues long. The germline CDR1 and CDR2 sequences are MNHEY and SMNVEV (reference sequence). Trimming left V 7 bases short and J 3 bases short, with 10 bases between. CDR3 residues: CASMEWSKNIQYF. DNA of the CDR3: TGTGCCAGCATGGAGTGGAGCAAAAACATTCAGTACTTC.

The chain uses TRBV9 and TRBJ2-7; 12 bases are a match to TRBD1. V was clipped by 0 bases and J by 6 bases; unmatched bases: 4. This CDR3 is 15 amino acids long. Germline V gene lookup returns CDR1 SGDLS and CDR2 YYNGEE. CDR3: CASSVGDRGPSEQYF. The CDR3 DNA reads TGTGCCAGCAGCGTAGGGGACAGGGGGCCAAGCGAGCAGTACTTC.

The V and J genes are TRBV6-5 and TRBJ1-3; D gene uncertain. The V gene's germline CDR1 is MNHEY and CDR2 SVGAGI. V was cut by 0 bases and J by 8 bases, with 8 bases left in between. The CDR3 covers 13 residues. CDR3 protein: CASSYSTGYTIYF. In nucleotides, the CDR3 is TGTGCCAGCAGTTACTCGACGGGGTACACCATATATTTT.

This chain connects TRBV4-1 to TRBJ1-1; D gene uncertain. The CDR3 has 14 amino acids. Trimming shortened V by 2 bases and J by 5 bases, and 12 bases separated the two germline ends. Germline-derived CDR1 and CDR2 are MGHRA and YSYEKL. The CDR3 loop is CASSQSGRETEAFF. The CDR3 DNA is TGCGCCAGCAGCCAAAGCGGGAGGGAAACTGAAGCTTTCTTT.

The V call is TRBV9, the J call TRBJ2-5, with a tentative D call TRBD2 (6 bases). Per the germline V gene, CDR1 is SGDLS and CDR2 is YYNGEE. The CDR3 runs 14 residues. Trimming removed 3 bases from V and 10 bases from J, with 19 bases in between. As DNA, the CDR3 is TGTGCCAGCAGCGCCGCTTCTCTCGGGAGTGACCAGTACTTC. As protein: CASSAASLGSDQYF.

The gene calls are TRBV5-4 and TRBJ1-2; no firm D call. V lost 0 bases and J lost 1, with 13 bases in between. In germline, CDR1 is SGHNT, CDR2 YYREEE (reference sequence). The CDR3 has 16 residues. CDR3 in amino acids: CASSLGRPGFNYGYTF. Written as DNA, the CDR3 is TGTGCCAGCAGCTTGGGCAGACCGGGATTTAACTATGGCTACACCTTC.

This chain connects TRBV2 to TRBJ1-3; D remains ambiguous. Looked up from germline, CDR1 is SNHLY and CDR2 is FYNNEI. This CDR3 comprises 14 residues. Between the trimmed V and J ends, which lost 7 bases and 0 bases, there was a span of 10 bases. The CDR3 sequence is CASTGLISGNTIYF. CDR3 nucleotides: TGTGCCAGCACCGGTCTGATCTCTGGAAACACCATATATTTT. The full variable domain, with the rest looked up from reference TRBV2 and TRBJ1-3, is EPEVTQTPSHQVTQMGQEVILRCVPISNHLYFYWYRQILGQKVEFLVSFYNNEISEKSEIFDDQFSVERPDGSNFTLKIRSTKLEDSAMYFCASTGLISGNTIYFGEGSWLTVV.